This T cell receptor beta chain comes out of a study of blood T cell repertoires in COVID-19. At the level of the study: Donors in the United States, Italy and Spain gave samples during acute or convalescent COVID-19.

This table comes from immunoSEQ multiplex PCR, and its TCRdb copy is limited to in-frame clones, with some not included. In the table there are approximately 280,000 clones, about four fifths of which are singletons. Up to 2 weeks before entering the study, exposed participants had met a COVID-19 case. Trimming removed 0 bases from V and 4 bases from J; junction bases left unmatched: 5. This CDR3 comprises 16 residues. Germline-derived CDR1 and CDR2 are MNHEY and SVGAGI. Sequences were obtained from PBMCs or T cells enriched from blood (not recorded which). The chain links TRBV6-5 to TRBJ2-4, with TRBD1 matching over 8 bases. The receptor's source is a middle-aged man who had been exposed to COVID-19. DNA for the CDR3: TGTGCCAGCAGTTACTCGATGGACAGGGCGAAAAACATTCAGTACTTC. Its protein product is CASSYSMDRAKNIQYF.